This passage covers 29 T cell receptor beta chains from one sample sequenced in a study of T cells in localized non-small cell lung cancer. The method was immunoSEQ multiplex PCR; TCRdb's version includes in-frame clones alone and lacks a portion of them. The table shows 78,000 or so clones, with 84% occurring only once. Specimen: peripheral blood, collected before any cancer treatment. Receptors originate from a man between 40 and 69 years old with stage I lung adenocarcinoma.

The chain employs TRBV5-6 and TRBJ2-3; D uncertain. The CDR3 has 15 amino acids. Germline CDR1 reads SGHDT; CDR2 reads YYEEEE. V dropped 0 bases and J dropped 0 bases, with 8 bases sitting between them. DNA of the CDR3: TGTGCCAGCAGCTTGGCCCCCCGCAGCACAGATACGCAGTATTTT. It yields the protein CASSLAPRSTDTQYF.

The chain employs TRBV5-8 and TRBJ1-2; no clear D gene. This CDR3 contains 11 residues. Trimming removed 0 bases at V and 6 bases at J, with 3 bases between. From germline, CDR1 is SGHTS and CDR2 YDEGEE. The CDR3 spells CASSLVHGYTF. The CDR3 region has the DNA TGTGCCAGCAGCTTGGTCCATGGCTACACCTTC.

The CDR3 DNA follows: TGTGCCAGTAGTATTTCCCGGGACTACGACTACCTTCGCGCCAAAAACATTCAGTACTTC. Amino acids: CASSISRDYDYLRAKNIQYF. J is TRBJ2-4 and V is TRBV19; the match to TRBD2 covers 7 bases. The CDR3 has 20 residues. CDR1 and CDR2 (germline): LNHDA, SQIVND (reference sequence). The V and J ends lost 3 bases and 1 base, in that order; junction bases with no gene match: 18. The full variable domain, with the rest looked up from reference TRBV19 and TRBJ2-4, is DGGITQSPKYLFRKEGQNVTLSCEQNLNHDAMYWYRQDPGQGLRLIYYSQIVNDFQKGDIAEGYSVSREKKESFPLTVTSAQKNPTAFYLCASSISRDYDYLRAKNIQYFGAGTRLSVL.

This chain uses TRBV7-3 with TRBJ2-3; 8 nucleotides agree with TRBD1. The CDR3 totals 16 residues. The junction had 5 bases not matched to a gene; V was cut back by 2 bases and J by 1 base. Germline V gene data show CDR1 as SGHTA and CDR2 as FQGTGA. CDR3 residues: CASSLGLTGGTDTQYF. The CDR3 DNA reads TGTGCCAGCAGCTTAGGCTTGACAGGGGGCACAGATACGCAGTATTTT.

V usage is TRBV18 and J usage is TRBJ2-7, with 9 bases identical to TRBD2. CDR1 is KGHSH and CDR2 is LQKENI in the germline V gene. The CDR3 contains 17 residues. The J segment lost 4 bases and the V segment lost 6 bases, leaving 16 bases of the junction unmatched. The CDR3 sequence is CASSPLAPGLASYEQYF. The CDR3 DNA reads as TGTGCCAGCTCTCCGTTAGCCCCTGGACTAGCGAGTTACGAGCAGTACTTC.

CDR3 protein: CASSPGTNTEAFF. The DNA of the CDR3 is TGTGCCAGCAGCCCAGGGACGAACACTGAAGCTTTCTTT. The V call is TRBV7-9, the J call TRBJ1-1, with TRBD1 as a possible D gene (5 bases). The CDR3 is 13 residues long. Trimming removed 5 bases from V and 1 base from J, with 8 bases in between. Germline CDR1 reads SEHNR; CDR2 reads FQNEAQ (reference sequence).

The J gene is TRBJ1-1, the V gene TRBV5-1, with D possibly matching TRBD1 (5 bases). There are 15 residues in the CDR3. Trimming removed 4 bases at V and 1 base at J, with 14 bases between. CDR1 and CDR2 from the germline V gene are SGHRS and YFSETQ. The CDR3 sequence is CASSPKGIQNTEAFF. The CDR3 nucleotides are TGCGCCAGCAGCCCGAAGGGGATCCAGAACACTGAAGCTTTCTTT. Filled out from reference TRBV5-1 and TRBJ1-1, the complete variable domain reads KAGVTQTPRYLIKTRGQQVTLSCSPISGHRSVSWYQQTPGQGLQFLFEYFSETQRNKGNFPGRFSGRQFSNSRSEMNVSTLELGDSALYLCASSPKGIQNTEAFFGQGTRLTVV.

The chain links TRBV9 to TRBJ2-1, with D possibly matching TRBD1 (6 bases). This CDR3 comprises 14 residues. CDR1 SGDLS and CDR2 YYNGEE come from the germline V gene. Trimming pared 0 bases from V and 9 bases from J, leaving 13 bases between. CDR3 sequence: CASSVAYRETEQFF. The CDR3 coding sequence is TGTGCCAGCAGCGTAGCGTACAGGGAAACTGAGCAGTTCTTC.

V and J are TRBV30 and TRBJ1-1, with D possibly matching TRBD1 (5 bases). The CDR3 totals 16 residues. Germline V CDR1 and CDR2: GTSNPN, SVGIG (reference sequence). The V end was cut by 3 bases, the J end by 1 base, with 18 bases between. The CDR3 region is CAWSAYMGVSNTEAFF. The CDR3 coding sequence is TGTGCCTGGAGCGCATATATGGGGGTTTCGAACACTGAAGCTTTCTTT.

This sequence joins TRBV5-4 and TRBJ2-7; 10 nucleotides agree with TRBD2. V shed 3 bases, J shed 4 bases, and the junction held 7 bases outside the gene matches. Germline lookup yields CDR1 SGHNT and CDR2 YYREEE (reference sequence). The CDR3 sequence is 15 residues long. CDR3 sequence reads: CASSSPLAGKYEQYF. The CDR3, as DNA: TGTGCCAGCAGCTCCCCACTAGCGGGAAAATACGAGCAGTACTTC.

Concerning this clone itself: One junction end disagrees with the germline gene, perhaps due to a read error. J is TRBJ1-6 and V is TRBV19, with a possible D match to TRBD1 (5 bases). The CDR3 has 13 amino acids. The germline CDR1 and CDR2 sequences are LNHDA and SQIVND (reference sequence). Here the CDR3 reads CASQDTGTLDYRF. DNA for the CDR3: TGTGCCAGTCAAGACACCGGGACCCTCGATTACCGCTTT.

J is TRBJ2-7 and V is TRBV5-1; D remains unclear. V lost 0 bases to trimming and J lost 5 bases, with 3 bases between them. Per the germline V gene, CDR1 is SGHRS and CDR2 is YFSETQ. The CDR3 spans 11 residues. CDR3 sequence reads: CASSLGHEQYF. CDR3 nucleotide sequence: TGCGCCAGCAGCTTGGGACACGAGCAGTACTTC.

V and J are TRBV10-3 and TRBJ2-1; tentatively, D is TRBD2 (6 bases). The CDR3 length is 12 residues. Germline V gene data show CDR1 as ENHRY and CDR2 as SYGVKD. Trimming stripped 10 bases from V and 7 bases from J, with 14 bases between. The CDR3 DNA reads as TGTGCCACCCGTCCGGGGGTGAATGAGCAGTTCTTC. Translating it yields CATRPGVNEQFF.

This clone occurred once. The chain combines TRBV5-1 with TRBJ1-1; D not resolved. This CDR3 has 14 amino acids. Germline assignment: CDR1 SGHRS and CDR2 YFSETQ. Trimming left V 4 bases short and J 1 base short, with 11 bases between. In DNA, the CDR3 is TGCGCCAGCAGCCTCAGGACGGAGAACACTGAAGCTTTCTTT. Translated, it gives CASSLRTENTEAFF.

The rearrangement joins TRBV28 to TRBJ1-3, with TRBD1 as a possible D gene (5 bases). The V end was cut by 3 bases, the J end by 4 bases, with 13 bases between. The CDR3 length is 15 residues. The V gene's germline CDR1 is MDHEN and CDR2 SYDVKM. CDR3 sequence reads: CASSFGQGYGNTIYF. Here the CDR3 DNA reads TGTGCCAGCAGTTTTGGTCAGGGCTACGGAAACACCATATATTTT.

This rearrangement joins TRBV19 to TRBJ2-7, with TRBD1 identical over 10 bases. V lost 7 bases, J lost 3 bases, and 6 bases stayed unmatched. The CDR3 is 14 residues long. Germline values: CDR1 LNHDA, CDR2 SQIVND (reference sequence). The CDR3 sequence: CASTPTGGIYEQYF. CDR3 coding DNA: TGTGCCAGTACCCCGACAGGGGGCATCTACGAGCAGTACTTC.

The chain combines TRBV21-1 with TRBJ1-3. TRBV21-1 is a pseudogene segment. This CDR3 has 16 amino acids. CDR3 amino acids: CASSTGPGKSGNTIYF. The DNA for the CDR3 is TGTGCCAGCAGCACCGGGCCGGGGAAGTCTGGAAACACCATATATTTT.

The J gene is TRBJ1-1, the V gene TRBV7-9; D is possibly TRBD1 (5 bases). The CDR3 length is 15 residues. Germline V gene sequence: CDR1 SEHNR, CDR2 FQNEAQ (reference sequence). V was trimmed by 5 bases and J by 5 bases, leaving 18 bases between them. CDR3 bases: TGTGCCAGCAGCGCCCGGGGCACCCGGGGGACTGAAGCTTTCTTT. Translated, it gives CASSARGTRGTEAFF.

DNA of the CDR3: TGCGCCAGCAGCCAAGATCTCAGGGGAGATCAGCCCCAGCATTTT. Protein: CASSQDLRGDQPQHF. The chain links TRBV4-3 to TRBJ1-5, with a possible D match to TRBD1 (6 bases). Looked up from germline, CDR1 is LGHNA and CDR2 is YSLEER. This CDR3 spans 15 amino acids. With 0 bases removed from V and 5 bases from J, the gap between germline ends came to 11 bases.

CDR3 in amino acids: CASRVPGYTF. CDR3 coding DNA: TGTGCCAGCCGGGTCCCTGGCTACACCTTC. V usage is TRBV6-1 and J usage is TRBJ1-2, with D unresolved. CDR1 is MNHNS and CDR2 is SASEGT in the germline V gene. Trimming took off 8 bases at V and 7 bases at J, with 8 bases between the two ends. The CDR3 has 10 residues.

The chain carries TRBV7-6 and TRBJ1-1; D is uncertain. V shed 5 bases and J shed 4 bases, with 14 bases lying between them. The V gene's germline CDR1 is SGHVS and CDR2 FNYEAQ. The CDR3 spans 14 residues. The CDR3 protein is CASSLEERSTEAFF. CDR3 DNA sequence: TGTGCCAGCAGCCTTGAAGAGAGGTCCACTGAAGCTTTCTTT.

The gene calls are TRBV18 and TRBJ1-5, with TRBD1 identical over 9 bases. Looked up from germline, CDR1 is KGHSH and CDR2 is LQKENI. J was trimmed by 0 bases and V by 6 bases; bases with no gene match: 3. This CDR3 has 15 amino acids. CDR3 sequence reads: CASSGQGNSNQPQHF. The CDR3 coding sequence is TGTGCCAGCTCGGGACAGGGTAATAGCAATCAGCCCCAGCATTTT.

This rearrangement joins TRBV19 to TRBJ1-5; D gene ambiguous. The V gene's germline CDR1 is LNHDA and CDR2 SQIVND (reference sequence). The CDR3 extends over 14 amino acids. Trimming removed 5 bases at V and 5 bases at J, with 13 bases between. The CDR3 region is CASSEDLEYQPQHF. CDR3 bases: TGTGCCAGTAGTGAGGACCTAGAATATCAGCCCCAGCATTTT.

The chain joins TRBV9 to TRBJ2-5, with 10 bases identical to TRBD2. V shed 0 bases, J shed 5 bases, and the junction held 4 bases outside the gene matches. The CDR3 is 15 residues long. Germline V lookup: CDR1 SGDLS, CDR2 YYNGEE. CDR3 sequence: CASSVGAGGGETQYF. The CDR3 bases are TGTGCCAGCAGCGTAGGAGCGGGAGGGGGGGAGACCCAGTACTTC.

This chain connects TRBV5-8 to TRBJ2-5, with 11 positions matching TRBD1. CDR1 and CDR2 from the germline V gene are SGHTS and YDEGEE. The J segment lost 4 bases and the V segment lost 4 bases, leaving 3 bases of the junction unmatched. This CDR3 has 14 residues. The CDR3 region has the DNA TGTGCCAGCAGCCTCGGGACAGGGGGAGAGACCCAGTACTTC. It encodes CASSLGTGGETQYF.

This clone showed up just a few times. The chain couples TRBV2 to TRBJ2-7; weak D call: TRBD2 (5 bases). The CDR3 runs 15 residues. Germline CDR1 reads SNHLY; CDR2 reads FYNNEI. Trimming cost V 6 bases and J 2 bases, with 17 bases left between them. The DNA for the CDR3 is TGTGCCAGCAGCGGTGGGCTAGCTACGGCCTACGAGCAGTACTTC. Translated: CASSGGLATAYEQYF. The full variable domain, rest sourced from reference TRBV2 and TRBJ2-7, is EPEVTQTPSHQVTQMGQEVILRCVPISNHLYFYWYRQILGQKVEFLVSFYNNEISEKSEIFDDQFSVERPDGSNFTLKIRSTKLEDSAMYFCASSGGLATAYEQYFGPGTRLTVT.

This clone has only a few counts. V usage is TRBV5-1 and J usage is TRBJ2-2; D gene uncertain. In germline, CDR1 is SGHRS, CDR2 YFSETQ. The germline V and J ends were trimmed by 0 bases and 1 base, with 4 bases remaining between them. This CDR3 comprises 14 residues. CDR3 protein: CASSLGQNTGELFF. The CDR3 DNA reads TGCGCCAGCAGCTTGGGACAGAACACCGGGGAGCTGTTTTTT.

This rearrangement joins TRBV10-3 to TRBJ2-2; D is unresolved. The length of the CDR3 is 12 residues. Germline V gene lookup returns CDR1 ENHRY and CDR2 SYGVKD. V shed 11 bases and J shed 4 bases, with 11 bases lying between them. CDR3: CASRWGTGELFF. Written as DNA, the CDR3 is TGTGCCTCTCGGTGGGGCACCGGGGAGCTGTTTTTT.

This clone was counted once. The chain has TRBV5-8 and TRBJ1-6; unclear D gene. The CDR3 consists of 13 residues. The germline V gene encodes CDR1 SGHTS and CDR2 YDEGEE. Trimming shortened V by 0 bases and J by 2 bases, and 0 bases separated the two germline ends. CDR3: CASSLAYNSPLHF. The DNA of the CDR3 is TGTGCCAGCAGCTTGGCCTATAATTCACCCCTCCACTTT.